A single sample gave rise to the 11 T cell receptor beta chains below, sequenced in a study of long-term antiretroviral therapy in people with HIV. Researchers report immunoSEQ v3.0 was run at survey level. TCRdb keeps only in-frame clones here, not all; method: immunoSEQ multiplex PCR. The sample contains tens of thousands of clones, about 95% of which appear only once. The specimen was unsorted PBMCs, collected 3.7 years after starting antiretroviral therapy. Receptors originate from a woman aged 45-60 years with HIV.

V is TRBV7-2 and J is TRBJ2-5, with D possibly called TRBD1 or TRBD2 (5 bases each). The germline V and J ends were trimmed by 3 bases and 1 base, with 9 bases remaining between them. Germline V gene lookup returns CDR1 SGHTA and CDR2 FQGNSA. CDR3 size: 14 residues. DNA for the CDR3: TGTGCCAGCAGCTTCGCAGGGACCCAAGAGACCCAGTACTTC. Its protein product is CASSFAGTQETQYF.

V and J are TRBV27 and TRBJ1-1, with 7 nucleotides matching TRBD1. Trimming took 8 bases from V and 1 from J; bases not matched to a gene: 13. This CDR3 comprises 16 residues. Germline CDR1 and CDR2: MNHEY and SMNVEV (reference sequence). The CDR3 loop is CASRRPQTGRNTEAFF. The CDR3 bases are TGTGCCAGCCGACGCCCCCAGACAGGGCGGAACACTGAAGCTTTCTTT.

The gene calls are TRBV11-3 and TRBJ2-3; no reliable D call. Trimming stripped 3 bases from V and 1 base from J, with 2 bases between. From germline, CDR1 is SGHNT and CDR2 YENEEA. There are 12 residues in the CDR3. The CDR3 sequence is CASSFRTDTQYF. CDR3 nucleotide sequence: TGTGCCAGCAGCTTTCGCACAGATACGCAGTATTTT.

The genes are TRBV10-3 and TRBJ2-3; D may be TRBD2 (5 bases). V was trimmed by 2 bases and J by 2 bases, leaving 8 bases between them. Germline V gene data show CDR1 as ENHRY and CDR2 as SYGVKD. This CDR3 has 14 residues. CDR3: CAISEPGDTDTQYF. The CDR3 nucleotides read TGTGCCATCAGTGAGCCCGGGGACACAGATACGCAGTATTTT.

V gene TRBV21-1 combines with J gene TRBJ1-1; no check of the table's D call, TRBD1, against the DNA was made. TRBV21-1 represents a pseudogene. This CDR3 is built from 14 residues. The CDR3 spells CASSKDRVNTEAFF. The DNA of the CDR3 is TGTGCCAGCAGCAAAGACAGGGTGAACACTGAAGCTTTCTTT.

CDR3 sequence: CASSPARAGGSGNTIYF. CDR3 DNA: TGCGCCAGCAGCCCTGCTAGGGCAGGGGGGTCTGGAAACACCATATATTTT. The chain has TRBV5-1 and TRBJ1-3; 7 bases are shared with TRBD1. There are 17 residues in the CDR3. The germline CDR1 and CDR2 sequences are SGHRS and YFSETQ. V lost 4 bases and J lost 1; bases outside the gene matches: 11.

The J gene is TRBJ2-2, the V gene TRBV10-3, with D possibly called TRBD1 or TRBD2 (5 bases each). The CDR3 has 15 residues. Germline V gene data show CDR1 as ENHRY and CDR2 as SYGVKD. V was clipped by 2 bases and J by 1 base, with 8 bases between them. The CDR3 reads CAISEPGGNTGELFF. The CDR3 bases are TGTGCCATCAGTGAGCCTGGGGGGAACACCGGGGAGCTGTTTTTT.

This clone was observed once. The chain couples TRBV9 to TRBJ2-1; possibly TRBD2 for D (5 bases). Between the trimmed V and J ends, which lost 0 bases and 9 bases, there was a span of 10 bases. CDR3 length equals 13 residues. Germline values: CDR1 SGDLS, CDR2 YYNGEE. DNA of the CDR3: TGTGCCAGCAGCGTAGCTGTCGGGGTTGAGCAGTTCTTC. Its translation is CASSVAVGVEQFF.

This chain uses TRBV7-9 with TRBJ2-6; possibly TRBD1 or TRBD2 for D (6 bases each). The CDR3 extends over 16 amino acids. The ends were cut back, 1 base at V and 3 bases at J, with 10 bases in the middle. CDR1 and CDR2 from the germline V gene are SEHNR and FQNEAQ (reference sequence). The CDR3 DNA sequence: TGTGCCAGCAGCTTAGGACGGGGGCTTGGGGCCAACGTCCTGACTTTC. This gives the protein CASSLGRGLGANVLTF.

In its sample, this clone was seen once. The CDR3 DNA is TGTGCCAGCAGCTTACTAGCGGGGGGAACTCTACCTGAGCAGTTCTTC. Translating it yields CASSLLAGGTLPEQFF. The chain links TRBV11-3 to TRBJ2-1; 11 bases match TRBD2. CDR1 and CDR2 from the germline V gene are SGHNT and YENEEA. V trimming: 2 bases; J trimming: 9 bases; junction bases outside the gene matches: 9. This CDR3 spans 16 amino acids.

This rearrangement joins TRBV28 to TRBJ1-1; D unresolved. The CDR3 covers 13 residues. The germline CDR1 and CDR2 sequences are MDHEN and SYDVKM. Trimming took 3 bases from V and 3 from J, leaving 8 bases between them. In DNA form, the CDR3 reads TGTGCCAGCAGTTTGCCGGGGTACACTGAAGCTTTCTTT. This codes for CASSLPGYTEAFF.